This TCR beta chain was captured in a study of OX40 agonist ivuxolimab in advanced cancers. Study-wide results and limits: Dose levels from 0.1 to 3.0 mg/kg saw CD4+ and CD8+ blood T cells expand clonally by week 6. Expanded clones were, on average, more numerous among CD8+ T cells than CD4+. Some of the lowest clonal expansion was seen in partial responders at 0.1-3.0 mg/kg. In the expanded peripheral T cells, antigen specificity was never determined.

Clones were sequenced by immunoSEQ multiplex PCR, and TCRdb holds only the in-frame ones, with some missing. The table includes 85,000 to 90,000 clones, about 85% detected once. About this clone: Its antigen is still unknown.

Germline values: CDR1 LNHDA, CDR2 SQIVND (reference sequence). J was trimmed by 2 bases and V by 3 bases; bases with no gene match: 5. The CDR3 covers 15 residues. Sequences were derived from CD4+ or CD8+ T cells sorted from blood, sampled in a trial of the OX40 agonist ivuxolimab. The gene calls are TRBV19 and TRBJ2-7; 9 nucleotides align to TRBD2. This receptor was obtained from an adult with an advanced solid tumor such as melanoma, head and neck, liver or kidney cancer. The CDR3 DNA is TGTGCCAGTAGTATTGCGGGAGGGCCGACCTACGAGCAGTACTTC. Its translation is CASSIAGGPTYEQYF.